The clone carrying this TCR beta chain has just a few counts. The data belong to a study of early T cells in non-severe SARS-CoV-2 infection. Trimming stripped 5 bases from V and 3 bases from J, with 7 bases between. The CDR3 is 13 residues long. Germline V lookup: CDR1 SNHLY, CDR2 FYNNEI. One entry per CDR3 protein results from TCRdb running MiXCR on the 5' RACE reads. The data show over 25,000 distinct CDR3 sequences, 4.5% seen once. The chain has TRBV2 and TRBJ2-2; unclear D gene. The receptor was derived from an adult who was a healthcare worker with PCR-confirmed SARS-CoV-2 infection or an uninfected control (not recorded which). Sequencing was done on a sample of whole blood. The CDR3 here is CASSYAYTGELFF. CDR3 nucleotides: TGTGCCAGCAGTTATGCTTACACCGGGGAGCTGTTTTTT.